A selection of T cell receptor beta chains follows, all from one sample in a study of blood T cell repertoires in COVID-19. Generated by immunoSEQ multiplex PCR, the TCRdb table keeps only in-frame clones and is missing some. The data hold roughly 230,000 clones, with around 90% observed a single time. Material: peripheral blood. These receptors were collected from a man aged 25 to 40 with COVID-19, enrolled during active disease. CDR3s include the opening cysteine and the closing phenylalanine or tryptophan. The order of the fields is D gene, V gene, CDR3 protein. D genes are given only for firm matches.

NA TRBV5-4 CASSLELELAYNEQFF
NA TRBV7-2 CASSSQGNGNTIYF
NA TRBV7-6 CASSPVGQSSTDTQYF
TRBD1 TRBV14 CASSSDRNSGNTIYF
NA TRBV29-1 CSVERISGNTIYF
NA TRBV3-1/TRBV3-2 CASSLRGAHYNEQFF
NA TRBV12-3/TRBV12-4 CASSLLRNTEAFF
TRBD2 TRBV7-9 CASSEGLAGTIYNEQFF
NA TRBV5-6 CASSLASEQYF
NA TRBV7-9 CASSSSGPYGYTF
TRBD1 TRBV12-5 CASGFTGAGELFF
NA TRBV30 CAWGLSEGGYTF
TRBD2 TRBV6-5 CASSYAGVSETDTQYF
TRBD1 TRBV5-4 CASSLLPGQANEKLFF
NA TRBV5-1 CASEAGISGNTIYF
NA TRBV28 CASSEGGKGYGYTF
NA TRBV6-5 CASRPWLTEDTEAFF
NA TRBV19 CASSIRRQNFYGYTF
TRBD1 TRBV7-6 CASSLGQGTYNEQFF
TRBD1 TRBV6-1 CASSEVDRANSPLHF
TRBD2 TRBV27 CASSGTGLAGDGYEQYF
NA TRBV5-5 CASSLVQGNAEAFF
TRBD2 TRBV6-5 CASSYKTGGSYEQYF
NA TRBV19 CASSITDTPETQYF
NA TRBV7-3 CASSPTGGGEQFF
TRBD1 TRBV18 CASSPTGVSNQPQHF
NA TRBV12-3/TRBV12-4 CASRVLGQPQHF
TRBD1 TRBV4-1 CASSQEWGQGGPNQPQHF
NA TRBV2 CASKAPRGANTEAFF
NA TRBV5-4 CASSSKQGSLSIEKLFF
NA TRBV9 CASSQQGSYNSPLHF
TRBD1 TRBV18 CASSPTTGGQETQYF
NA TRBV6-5 CASSYRAPGAGNTIYF
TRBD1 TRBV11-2 CASSPGTANQPQHF
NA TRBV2 CASSRGLNTEAFF